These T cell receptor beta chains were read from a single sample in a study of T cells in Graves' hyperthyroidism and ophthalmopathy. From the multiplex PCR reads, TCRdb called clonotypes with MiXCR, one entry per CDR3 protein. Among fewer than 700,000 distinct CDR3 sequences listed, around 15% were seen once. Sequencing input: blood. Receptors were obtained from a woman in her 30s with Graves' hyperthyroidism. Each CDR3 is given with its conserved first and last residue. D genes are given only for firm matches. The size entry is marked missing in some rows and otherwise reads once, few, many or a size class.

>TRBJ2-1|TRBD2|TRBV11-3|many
CASSSHGLAPYNEQFF
TGTGCCAGCAGCTCCCACGGACTAGCGCCGTACAATGAGCAGTTCTTC
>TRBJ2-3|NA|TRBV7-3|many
CASSPNTGTDTQYF
TGTGCCAGCAGCCCAAATACAGGCACAGATACGCAGTATTTT
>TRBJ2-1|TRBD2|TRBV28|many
CASSPWSTSGRRNEQFF
TGTGCCAGCAGTCCATGGTCGACTAGCGGGAGGCGTAATGAGCAGTTCTTC
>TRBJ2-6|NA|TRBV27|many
CASSSIASGANVLTF
TGTGCCAGCAGTTCCATCGCATCTGGGGCCAACGTCCTGACTTTC
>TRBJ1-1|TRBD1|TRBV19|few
CASSAMTGAMTEAFF
TGTGCCAGTAGTGCGATGACAGGGGCGATGACTGAAGCTTTCTTT
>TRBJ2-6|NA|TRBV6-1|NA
CASSGLGTAQGVLTF
TGTGCCAGCAGTGGACTGGGGACCGCTCAGGGGGTCCTGACTTTC
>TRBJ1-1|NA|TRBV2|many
CASSEVRGVNTEAFF
TGTGCCAGCAGTGAAGTCAGAGGGGTGAACACTGAAGCTTTCTTT
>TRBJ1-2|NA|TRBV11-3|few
CASNATPFYGYTF
TGTGCCAGCAACGCGACCCCGTTTTACGGCTACACCTTC
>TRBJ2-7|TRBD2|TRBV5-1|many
CASSYGGVEQYF
TGCGCCAGCAGCTACGGGGGGGTCGAGCAGTACTTC
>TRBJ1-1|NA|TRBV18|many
CASSPPSLDEAFF
TGTGCCAGCTCACCACCCAGCCTCGATGAAGCTTTCTTT
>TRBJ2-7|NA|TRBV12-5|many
CASVSEQYF
TGTGCTAGTGTGAGCGAGCAGTACTTC
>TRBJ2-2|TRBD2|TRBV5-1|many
CASSSGTRNTGELFF
TGCGCCAGCAGTTCCGGGACTAGAAACACCGGGGAGCTGTTTTTT
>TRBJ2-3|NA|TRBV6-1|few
CASRGFGASGDTDTQYF
TGTGCCAGCAGGGGATTCGGAGCTTCGGGGGATACAGATACGCAGTATTTT
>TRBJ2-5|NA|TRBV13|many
CASSLEGGETQYF
TGTGCCAGCAGCTTAGAAGGGGGTGAGACCCAGTACTTC
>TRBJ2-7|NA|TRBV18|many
CASSPGRGAYEQYF
TGTGCCAGCTCACCGGGGCGAGGAGCCTACGAGCAGTACTTC
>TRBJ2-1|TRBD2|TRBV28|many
CASSSTSGRFHEQFF
TGTGCCAGCAGTTCGACTAGCGGGAGGTTCCATGAGCAGTTCTTC
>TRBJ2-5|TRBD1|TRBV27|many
CASSVGQGRLRETQYF
TGTGCCAGCAGTGTGGGACAGGGTCGATTAAGAGAGACCCAGTACTTC
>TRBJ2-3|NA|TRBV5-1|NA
CASNPGGFSDTQYF
TGCGCCAGCAACCCAGGGGGGTTCTCAGATACGCAGTATTTT